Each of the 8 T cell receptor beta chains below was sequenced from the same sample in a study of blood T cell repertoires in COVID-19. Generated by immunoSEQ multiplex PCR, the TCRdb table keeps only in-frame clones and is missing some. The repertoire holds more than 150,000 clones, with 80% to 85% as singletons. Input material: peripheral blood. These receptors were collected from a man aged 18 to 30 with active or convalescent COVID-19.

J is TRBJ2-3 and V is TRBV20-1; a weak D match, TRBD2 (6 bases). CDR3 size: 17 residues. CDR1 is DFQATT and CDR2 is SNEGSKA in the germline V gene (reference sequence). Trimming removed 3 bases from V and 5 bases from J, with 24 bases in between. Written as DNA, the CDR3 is TGCAGTGCTAGTTGGACTACCGGTGGGCTTGAGGAAGATACGCAGTATTTT. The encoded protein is CSASWTTGGLEEDTQYF.

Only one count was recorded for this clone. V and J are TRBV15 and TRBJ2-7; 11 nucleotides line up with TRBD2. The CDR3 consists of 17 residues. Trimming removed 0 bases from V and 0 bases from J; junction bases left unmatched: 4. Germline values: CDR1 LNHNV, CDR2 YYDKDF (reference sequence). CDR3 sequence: CATSREETSGVSYEQYF. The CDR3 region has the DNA TGTGCCACCAGCAGAGAAGAGACTAGCGGGGTCTCCTACGAGCAGTACTTC.

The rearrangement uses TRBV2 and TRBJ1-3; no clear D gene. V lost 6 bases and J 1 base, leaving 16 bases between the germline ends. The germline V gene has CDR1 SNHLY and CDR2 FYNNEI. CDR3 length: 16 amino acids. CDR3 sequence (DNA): TGTGCCAGCAGAATAGGTGGAGGAGGGTCTGGAAACACCATATATTTT. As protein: CASRIGGGGSGNTIYF.

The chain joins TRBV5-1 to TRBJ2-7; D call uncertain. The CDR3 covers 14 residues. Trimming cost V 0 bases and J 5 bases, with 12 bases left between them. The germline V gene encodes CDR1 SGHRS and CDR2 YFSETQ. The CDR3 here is CASSLAGSADEQYF. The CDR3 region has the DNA TGCGCCAGCAGCTTGGCCGGGTCGGCGGACGAGCAGTACTTC.

The CDR3 DNA reads as TGTGCCAGTAGTATAGAGGCCAGAACCTATAATTCACCCCTCCACTTT. It specifies CASSIEARTYNSPLHF. The genes are TRBV19 and TRBJ1-6, with D unresolved. The CDR3 loop spans 16 amino acids. The V end was cut by 0 bases, the J end by 2 bases, with 8 bases between. CDR1 is LNHDA, CDR2 SQIVND, per germline (reference sequence).

For the CDR3, the DNA is TGTGCCAGCAGCCAAGTGGGCAGGACCTACGAGCAGTACTTC. It encodes CASSQVGRTYEQYF. This rearrangement joins TRBV3-1 (or the pseudogene TRBV3-2) to TRBJ2-7; D uncertain. The CDR3 is made up of 14 amino acids. The germline CDR1 and CDR2 sequences are LGHDT and YNNKEL (reference sequence). Deletions cut 1 base from V and 2 bases from J, with 9 bases between.

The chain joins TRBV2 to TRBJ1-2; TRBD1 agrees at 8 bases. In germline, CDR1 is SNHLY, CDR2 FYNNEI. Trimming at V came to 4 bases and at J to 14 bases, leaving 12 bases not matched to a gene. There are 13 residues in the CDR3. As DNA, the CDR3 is TGTGCCAGCAGTGGAGGTTCAGGGGGCGATAGGACCTTC. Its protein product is CASSGGSGGDRTF. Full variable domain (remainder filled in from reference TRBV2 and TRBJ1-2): EPEVTQTPSHQVTQMGQEVILRCVPISNHLYFYWYRQILGQKVEFLVSFYNNEISEKSEIFDDQFSVERPDGSNFTLKIRSTKLEDSAMYFCASSGGSGGDRTFGSGTRLTVV.

CDR3 coding DNA: TGTGCCAGCCGATACAGGGAAGATCAGCCCCAGCATTTT. Amino acid sequence: CASRYREDQPQHF. The genes are TRBV2 and TRBJ1-5; tentatively, D is TRBD1 (6 bases). This CDR3 has 13 amino acids. V lost 8 bases, J lost 5 bases, and 13 bases lay in between. CDR1 SNHLY and CDR2 FYNNEI come from the germline V gene.